This TCR beta chain comes out of a study of cytomegalovirus exposure and HLA in healthy donors. General study results and limits: Owing to their indistinguishability, certain V segments, notably TRBV6-2 and TRBV6-3, were excluded. There were some public TCRs occurring in many donors, but most TCR sequences were rare.

The CDR3 extends over 15 amino acids. CDR1 and CDR2 (germline): MRHNA, SNTAGT. Trimming left V 2 bases short and J 4 bases short, with 12 bases between. This clone has just a few counts. The target antigen is unknown. Primers: 60 Vbeta forward and 13 Jbeta reverse. Generated by immunoSEQ multiplex PCR, the TCRdb table keeps only in-frame clones and is missing some. The table records nearly 110,000 clones, roughly 87% of them present only once. This chain links TRBV6-4 with TRBJ2-1; D might be TRBD2 (6 bases). The sample consisted of PBMCs. This TCR was sampled from a man aged 25 to 45 in good health and CMV-seropositive. The CDR3 is CASSDTGEDYNEQFF. The CDR3 region has the DNA TGTGCCAGCAGTGACACGGGGGAAGATTACAATGAGCAGTTCTTC.